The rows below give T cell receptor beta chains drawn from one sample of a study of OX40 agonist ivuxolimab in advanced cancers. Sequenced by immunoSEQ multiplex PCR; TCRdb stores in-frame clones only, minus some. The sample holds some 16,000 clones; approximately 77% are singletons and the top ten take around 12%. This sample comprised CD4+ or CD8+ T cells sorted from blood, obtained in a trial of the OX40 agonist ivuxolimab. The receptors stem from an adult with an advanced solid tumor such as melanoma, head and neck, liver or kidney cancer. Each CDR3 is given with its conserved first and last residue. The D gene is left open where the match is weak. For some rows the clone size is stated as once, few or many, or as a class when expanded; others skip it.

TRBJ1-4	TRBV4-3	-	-	CASSQVWGANEKLFF	TGCGCCAGCAGCCAAGTCTGGGGGGCTAATGAAAAACTGTTTTTT
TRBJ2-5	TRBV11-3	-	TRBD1	CASSGQGQETQYF	TGTGCCAGCAGCGGACAGGGTCAAGAGACCCAGTACTTC
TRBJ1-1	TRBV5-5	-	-	CASSWPSTEAFF	TGTGCCAGCAGCTGGCCGAGCACTGAAGCTTTCTTT
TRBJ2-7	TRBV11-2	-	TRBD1	CASSLGTGVYEQYF	TGTGCCAGCAGCTTAGGGACAGGGGTCTACGAGCAGTACTTC
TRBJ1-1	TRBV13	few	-	CASSPPSRDSSEAFF	TGTGCCAGCAGCCCCCCCTCACGGGATTCTTCTGAAGCTTTCTTT
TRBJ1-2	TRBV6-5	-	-	CASSFTGDTLDYTF	TGTGCCAGCAGCTTTACCGGGGATACGCTGGACTACACCTTC
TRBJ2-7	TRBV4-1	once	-	CASSQYVGPYEQYF	TGCGCCAGCAGCCAATATGTAGGGCCCTACGAGCAGTACTTC
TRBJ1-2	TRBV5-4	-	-	CASSLGGFNYGYTF	TGTGCCAGCAGCTTGGGCGGTTTTAACTATGGCTACACCTTC
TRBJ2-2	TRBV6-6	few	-	CASTSRPNTGELFF	TGTGCCAGCACCTCCCGTCCGAACACCGGGGAGCTGTTTTTT
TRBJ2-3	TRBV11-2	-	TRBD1	CASSTEDRGPTDTQYF	TGTGCCAGCAGCACCGAGGACAGGGGACCCACAGATACGCAGTATTTT
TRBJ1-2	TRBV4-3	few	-	CASSQDETNYGYTF	TGCGCCAGCAGCCAAGACGAAACTAACTATGGCTACACCTTC